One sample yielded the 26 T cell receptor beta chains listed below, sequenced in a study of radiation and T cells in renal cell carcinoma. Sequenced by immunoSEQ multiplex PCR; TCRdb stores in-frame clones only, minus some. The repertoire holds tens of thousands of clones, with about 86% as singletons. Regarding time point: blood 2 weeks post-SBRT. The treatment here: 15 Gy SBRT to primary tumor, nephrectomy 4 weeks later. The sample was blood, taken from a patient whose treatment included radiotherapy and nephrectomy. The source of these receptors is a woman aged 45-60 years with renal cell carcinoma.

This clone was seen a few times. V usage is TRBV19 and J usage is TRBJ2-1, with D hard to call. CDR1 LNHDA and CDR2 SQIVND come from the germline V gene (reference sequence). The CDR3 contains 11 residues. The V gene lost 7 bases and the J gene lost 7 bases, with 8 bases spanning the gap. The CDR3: CASMLGNEQFF. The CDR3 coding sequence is TGTGCCAGTATGTTGGGTAATGAGCAGTTCTTC.

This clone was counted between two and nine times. The CDR3 loop reads CAISGQGIQPQHF. CDR3 DNA: TGTGCCATCAGTGGACAGGGGATCCAGCCCCAGCATTTT. V usage is TRBV10-3 and J usage is TRBJ1-5; TRBD1 matches at 8 bases. Germline loops: CDR1 ENHRY, CDR2 SYGVKD. Unmatched junction bases numbered 3, after V lost 4 bases and J lost 7 bases. This CDR3 region has 13 residues.

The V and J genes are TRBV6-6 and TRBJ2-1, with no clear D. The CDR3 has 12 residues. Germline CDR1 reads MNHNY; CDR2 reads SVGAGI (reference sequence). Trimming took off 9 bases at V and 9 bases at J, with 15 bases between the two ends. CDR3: CASWLLRGEQFF. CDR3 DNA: TGTGCCAGTTGGCTCCTACGTGGTGAGCAGTTCTTC.

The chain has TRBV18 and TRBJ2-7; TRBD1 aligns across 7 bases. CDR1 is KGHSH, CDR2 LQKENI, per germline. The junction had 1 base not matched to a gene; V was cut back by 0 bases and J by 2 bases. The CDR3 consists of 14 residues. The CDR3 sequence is CASSPPGTAYEQYF. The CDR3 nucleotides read TGTGCCAGCTCACCACCCGGGACAGCCTACGAGCAGTACTTC.

Here the CDR3 reads CASSPDRLYTDTQYF. The CDR3 region has the DNA TGTGCCAGCAGCCCGGACAGACTCTACACAGATACGCAGTATTTT. The V and J genes are TRBV7-2 and TRBJ2-3; maybe TRBD1 (6 bases). The CDR3 is 15 residues long. CDR1 is SGHTA and CDR2 is FQGNSA in the germline V gene. Trimming pared 5 bases from V and 2 bases from J, leaving 14 bases between.

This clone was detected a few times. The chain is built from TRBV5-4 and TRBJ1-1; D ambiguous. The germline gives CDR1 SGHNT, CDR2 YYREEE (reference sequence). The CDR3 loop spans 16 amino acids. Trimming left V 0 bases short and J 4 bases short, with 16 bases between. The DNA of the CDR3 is TGTGCCAGCAGCTTGGCCATGGGTATAGGAAGCACTGAAGCTTTCTTT. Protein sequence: CASSLAMGIGSTEAFF.

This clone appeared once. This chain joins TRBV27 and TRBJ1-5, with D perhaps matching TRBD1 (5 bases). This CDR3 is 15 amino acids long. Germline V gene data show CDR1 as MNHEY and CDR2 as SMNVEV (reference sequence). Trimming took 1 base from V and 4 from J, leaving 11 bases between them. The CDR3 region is CASSLLGRVNQPQHF. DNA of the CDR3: TGTGCCAGCAGTTTATTGGGCAGGGTAAATCAGCCCCAGCATTTT.

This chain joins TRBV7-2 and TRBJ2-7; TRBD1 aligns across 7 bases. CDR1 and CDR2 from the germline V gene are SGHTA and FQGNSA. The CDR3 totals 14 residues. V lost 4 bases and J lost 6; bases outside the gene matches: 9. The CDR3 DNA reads TGTGCCAGCAGCTCCACCCGACAGGGTTTCGAGCAGTACTTC. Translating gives CASSSTRQGFEQYF.

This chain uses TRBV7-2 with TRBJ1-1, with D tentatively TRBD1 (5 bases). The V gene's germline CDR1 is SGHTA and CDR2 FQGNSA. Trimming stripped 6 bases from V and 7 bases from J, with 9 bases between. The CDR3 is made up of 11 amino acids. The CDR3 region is CASRVGGEAFF. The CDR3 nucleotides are TGTGCCAGCAGGGTGGGGGGTGAAGCTTTCTTT.

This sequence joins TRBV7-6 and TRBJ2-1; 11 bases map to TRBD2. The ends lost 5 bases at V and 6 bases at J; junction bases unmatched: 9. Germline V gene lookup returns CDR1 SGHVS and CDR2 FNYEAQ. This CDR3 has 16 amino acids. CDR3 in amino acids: CASSQVPGTSGNEQFF. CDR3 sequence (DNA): TGTGCCAGCAGCCAGGTTCCCGGGACTAGCGGCAATGAGCAGTTCTTC.

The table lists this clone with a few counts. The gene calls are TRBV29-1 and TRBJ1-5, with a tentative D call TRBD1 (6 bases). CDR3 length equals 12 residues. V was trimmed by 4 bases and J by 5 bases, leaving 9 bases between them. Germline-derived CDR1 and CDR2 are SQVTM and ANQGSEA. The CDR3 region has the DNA TGCAGCGTTGGGGGGGCGGATCAGCCCCAGCATTTT. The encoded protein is CSVGGADQPQHF.

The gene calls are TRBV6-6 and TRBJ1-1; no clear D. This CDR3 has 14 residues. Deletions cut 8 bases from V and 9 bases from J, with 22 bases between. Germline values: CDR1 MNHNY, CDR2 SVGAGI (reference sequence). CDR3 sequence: CASVGQNHQAQAFF. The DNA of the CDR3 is TGTGCCAGCGTTGGGCAGAACCACCAGGCGCAAGCTTTCTTT.

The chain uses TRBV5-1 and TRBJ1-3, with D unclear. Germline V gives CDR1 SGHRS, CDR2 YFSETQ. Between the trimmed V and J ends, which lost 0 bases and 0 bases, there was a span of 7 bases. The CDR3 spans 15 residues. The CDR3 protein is CASSLEAYSGNTIYF. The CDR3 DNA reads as TGCGCCAGCAGCTTGGAGGCATACTCTGGAAACACCATATATTTT. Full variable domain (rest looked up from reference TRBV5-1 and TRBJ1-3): KAGVTQTPRYLIKTRGQQVTLSCSPISGHRSVSWYQQTPGQGLQFLFEYFSETQRNKGNFPGRFSGRQFSNSRSEMNVSTLELGDSALYLCASSLEAYSGNTIYFGEGSWLTVV.

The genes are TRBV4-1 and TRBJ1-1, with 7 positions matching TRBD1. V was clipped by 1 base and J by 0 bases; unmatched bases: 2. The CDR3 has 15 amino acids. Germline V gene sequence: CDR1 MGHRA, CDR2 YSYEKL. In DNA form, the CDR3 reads TGCGCCAGCAGCCAAGGGGGACAGCTGAACACTGAAGCTTTCTTT. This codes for CASSQGGQLNTEAFF.

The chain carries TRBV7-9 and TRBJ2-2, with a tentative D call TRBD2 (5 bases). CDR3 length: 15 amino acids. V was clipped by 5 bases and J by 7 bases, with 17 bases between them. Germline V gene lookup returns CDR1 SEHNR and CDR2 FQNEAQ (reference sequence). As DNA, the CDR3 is TGTGCCAGCAGCCTCGGTAGCGACCACCTCGGGGAGCTGTTTTTT. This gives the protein CASSLGSDHLGELFF.

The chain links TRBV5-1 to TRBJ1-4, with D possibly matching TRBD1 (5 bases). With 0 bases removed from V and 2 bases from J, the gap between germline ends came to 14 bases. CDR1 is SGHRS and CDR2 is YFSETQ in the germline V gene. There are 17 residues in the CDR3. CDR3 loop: CASSLEVTGFTNEKLFF. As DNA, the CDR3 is TGCGCCAGCAGCTTGGAAGTAACAGGATTCACTAATGAAAAACTGTTTTTT.

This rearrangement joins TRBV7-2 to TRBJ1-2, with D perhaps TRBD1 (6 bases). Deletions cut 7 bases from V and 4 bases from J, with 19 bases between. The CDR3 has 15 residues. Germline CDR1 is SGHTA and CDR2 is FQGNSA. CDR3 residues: CASTPDGGAGYGYTF. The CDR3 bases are TGTGCCAGCACCCCAGACGGGGGGGCGGGCTATGGCTACACCTTC. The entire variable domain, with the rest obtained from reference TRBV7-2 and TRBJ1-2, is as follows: GAGVSQSPSNKVTEKGKDVELRCDPISGHTALYWYRQSLGQGLEFLIYFQGNSAPDKSGLPSDRFSAERTGGSVSTLTIQRTQQEDSAVYLCASTPDGGAGYGYTFGSGTRLTVV.

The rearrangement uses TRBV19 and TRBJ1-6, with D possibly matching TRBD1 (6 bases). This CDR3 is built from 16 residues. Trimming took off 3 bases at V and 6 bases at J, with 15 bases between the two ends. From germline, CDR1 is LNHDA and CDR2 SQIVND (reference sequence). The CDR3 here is CASSIEGDMGNSPLHF. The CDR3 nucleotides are TGTGCCAGTAGTATTGAGGGGGATATGGGTAATTCACCCCTCCACTTT.

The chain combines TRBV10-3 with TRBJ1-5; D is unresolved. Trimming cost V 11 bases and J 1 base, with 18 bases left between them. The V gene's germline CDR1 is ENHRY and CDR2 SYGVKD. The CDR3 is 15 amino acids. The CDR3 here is CASGPFRESNQPQHF. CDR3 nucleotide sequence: TGTGCCTCCGGTCCGTTCAGAGAGAGCAATCAGCCCCAGCATTTT.

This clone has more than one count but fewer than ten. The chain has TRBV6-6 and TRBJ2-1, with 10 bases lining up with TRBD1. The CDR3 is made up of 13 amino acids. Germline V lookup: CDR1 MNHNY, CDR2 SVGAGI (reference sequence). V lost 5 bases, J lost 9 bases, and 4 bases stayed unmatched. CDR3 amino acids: CASSPGQGSEQFF. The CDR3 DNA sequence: TGTGCCAGCAGTCCGGGACAGGGGAGTGAGCAGTTCTTC.

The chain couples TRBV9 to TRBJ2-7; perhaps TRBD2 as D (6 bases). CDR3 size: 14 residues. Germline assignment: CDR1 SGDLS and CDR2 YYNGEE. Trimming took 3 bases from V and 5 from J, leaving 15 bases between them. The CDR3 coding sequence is TGTGCCAGCAGCGCCGACCCGGGGGATGACGAGCAGTACTTC. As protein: CASSADPGDDEQYF.

The chain's CDR3 is CASSIEGHSNQPQHF. The CDR3 region has the DNA TGTGCCAGTAGTATTGAAGGACATAGCAATCAGCCCCAGCATTTT. V and J are TRBV19 and TRBJ1-5; D perhaps matches TRBD1 (5 bases). The germline CDR1 and CDR2 sequences are LNHDA and SQIVND (reference sequence). The CDR3 length is 15 residues. Trimming shortened V by 3 bases and J by 0 bases, and 9 bases separated the two germline ends.

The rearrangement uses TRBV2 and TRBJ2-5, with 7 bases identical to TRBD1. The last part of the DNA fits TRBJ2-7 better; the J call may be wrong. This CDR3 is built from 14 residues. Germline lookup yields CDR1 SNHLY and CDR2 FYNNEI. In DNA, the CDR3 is TGTGCCAGCAGCGAAAGACAGGGAACCTACGAGCAGTACTTC. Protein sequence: CASSERQGTYEQYF.

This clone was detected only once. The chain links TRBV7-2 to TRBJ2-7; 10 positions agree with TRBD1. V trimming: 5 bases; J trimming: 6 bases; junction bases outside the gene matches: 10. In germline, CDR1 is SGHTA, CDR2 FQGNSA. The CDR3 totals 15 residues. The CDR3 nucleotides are TGTGCCAGCAGCGGGACTGGGACAGGGGTAGGCGAGCAGTACTTC. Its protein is CASSGTGTGVGEQYF.

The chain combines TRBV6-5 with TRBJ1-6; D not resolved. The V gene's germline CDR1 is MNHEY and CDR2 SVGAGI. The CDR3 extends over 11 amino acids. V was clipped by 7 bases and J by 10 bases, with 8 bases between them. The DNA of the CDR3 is TGTGCCAGCACCCTTTCCTCACCCCTCCACTTT. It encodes CASTLSSPLHF.

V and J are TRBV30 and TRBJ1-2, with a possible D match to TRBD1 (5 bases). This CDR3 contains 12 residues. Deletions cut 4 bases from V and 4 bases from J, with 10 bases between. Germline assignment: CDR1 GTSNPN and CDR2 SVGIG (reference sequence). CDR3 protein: CAWKDSGYGYTF. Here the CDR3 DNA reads TGTGCCTGGAAAGACAGCGGCTATGGCTACACCTTC.